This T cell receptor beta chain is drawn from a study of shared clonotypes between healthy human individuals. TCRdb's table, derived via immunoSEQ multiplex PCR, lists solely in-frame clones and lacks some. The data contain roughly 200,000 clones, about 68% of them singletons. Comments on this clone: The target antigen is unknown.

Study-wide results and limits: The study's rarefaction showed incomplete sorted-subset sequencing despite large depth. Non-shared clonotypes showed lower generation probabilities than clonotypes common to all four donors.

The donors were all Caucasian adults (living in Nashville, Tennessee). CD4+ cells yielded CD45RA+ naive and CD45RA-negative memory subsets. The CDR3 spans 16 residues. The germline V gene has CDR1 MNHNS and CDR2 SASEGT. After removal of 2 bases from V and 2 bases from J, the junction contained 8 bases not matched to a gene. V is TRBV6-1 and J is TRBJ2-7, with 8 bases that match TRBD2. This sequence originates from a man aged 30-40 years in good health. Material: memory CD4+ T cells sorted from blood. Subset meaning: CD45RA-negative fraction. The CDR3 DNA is TGTGCCAGCAGTGAATGGACTAGCCCTTTCCCCTACGAGCAGTACTTC. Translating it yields CASSEWTSPFPYEQYF.